This T cell receptor beta chain appears in the sequencing data of a study of blood T cell repertoires in COVID-19. At the level of the study: Acute and convalescent COVID-19 specimens originated in the United States, Italy and Spain. T cells, B-cell-depleted T cells, or PBMCs provided the cDNA or gDNA that served as material.

This clone is a singleton in its sample. Participant reports of clinical history set cohort assignment. Profiled with immunoSEQ multiplex PCR; TCRdb holds only in-frame clones, not every one. The sample has approximately 160,000 clones; 70% to 90% are singletons. The germline V gene encodes CDR1 SGHDN and CDR2 FVKESK. Between the trimmed V and J ends, which lost 4 bases and 0 bases, there was a span of 19 bases. There are 17 residues in the CDR3. The sample comprised PBMCs or T cells enriched from blood (not recorded which). The rearrangement links TRBV14 to TRBJ2-7; maybe TRBD2 (5 bases). The sequence derives from a middle-aged man who had recovered from COVID-19. DNA for the CDR3: TGTGCCAGCAGCCCACGGACGGACTGGGTTAGCTCCTACGAGCAGTACGTC. This encodes CASSPRTDWVSSYEQYV.